These T cell receptor beta chains were read from a single sample in a study of identifying expanded T cells in peripheral blood. TCRdb's table, derived via immunoSEQ multiplex PCR, lists solely in-frame clones and lacks some. This table has 85,000 to 95,000 clones, approximately 91% appearing once. Sequencing was carried out using blood. The receptors derive from a person aged 18 to 69 in good health. Each CDR3 is given with its conserved first and last residue.

j_call v_call cdr3_aa
TRBJ2-3 TRBV7-3 CASSTGTSGGSLDTQYF
TRBJ2-2 TRBV10-3 CAIRTGEELFF
TRBJ2-7 TRBV19 CASSLALGPGEQYF
TRBJ2-7 TRBV7-9 CASSSAGYEQYF
TRBJ2-3 TRBV13 CASSPRLAGADTQYF
TRBJ2-5 TRBV28 CASSGQDRAQETQYF
TRBJ2-3 TRBV6-4 CASSVAGGPDTQYF
TRBJ2-1 TRBV14 CASSQDLGLADHNEQFF
TRBJ2-7 TRBV7-9 CASSYDRGEQYF
TRBJ2-2 TRBV7-3 CASSLDRANTGELFF
TRBJ2-3 TRBV6-4 CASSDSSSANTDTQYF
TRBJ1-3 TRBV30 CAWSLGQDHSGNTIYF
TRBJ2-2 TRBV19 CASSLLIQGNTGELFF
TRBJ2-3 TRBV19 CASSVGTTDTQYF
TRBJ1-1 TRBV5-6 CASSLYRGNTEAFF
TRBJ2-3 TRBV7-9 CASSLRLADTQYF
TRBJ2-1 TRBV5-1 CASSSTTSGAYNEQFF
TRBJ1-6 TRBV10-3 CAISARATDYNSPLHF